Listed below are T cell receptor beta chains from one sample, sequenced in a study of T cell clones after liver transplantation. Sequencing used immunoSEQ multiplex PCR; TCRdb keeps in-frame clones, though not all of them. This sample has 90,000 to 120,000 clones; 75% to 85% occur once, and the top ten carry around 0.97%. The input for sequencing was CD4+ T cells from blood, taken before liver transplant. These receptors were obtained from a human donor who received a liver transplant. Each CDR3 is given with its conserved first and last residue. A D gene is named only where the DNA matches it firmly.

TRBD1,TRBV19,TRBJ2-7,TGTGCCAGTAGTGCGGACAGGGGACCCTACGAGCAGTACTTC,CASSADRGPYEQYF
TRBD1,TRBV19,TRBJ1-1,TGTGCCAGTAGGCCGGGACAGAAGAATACTGAAGCTTTCTTT,CASRPGQKNTEAFF
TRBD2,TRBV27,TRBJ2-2,TGTGCCAGCAGCCTCTTCGGGCTAGCGGAGACAAAGAACACCGGGGAGCTGTTTTTT,CASSLFGLAETKNTGELFF
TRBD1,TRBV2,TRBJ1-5,TGTGCCAGCAGTGTGACCTTGGGACAGGGTGCGCATAGGGATCAGCCCCAGCATTTT,CASSVTLGQGAHRDQPQHF
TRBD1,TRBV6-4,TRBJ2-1,TGTGCCAGCAGGCCGGGACAGGGCTCATACAATGAGCAGTTCTTC,CASRPGQGSYNEQFF
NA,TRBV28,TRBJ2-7,TGTGCCAGCAGTGCCTACGGCTCCTACGAGCAGTACTTC,CASSAYGSYEQYF
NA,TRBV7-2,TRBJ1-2,TGTGCCAGCAGGTTGTCGGAGGGGACTATTAGCTACACCTTC,CASRLSEGTISYTF
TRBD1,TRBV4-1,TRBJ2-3,TGCGCCAGCAGCCAAACTGGGGACAGGGGTTTAACGCAGTATTTT,CASSQTGDRGLTQYF
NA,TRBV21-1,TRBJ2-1,TGTGCCAGCGTCTTAACCTACAATGAGCAGTTCTTC,CASVLTYNEQFF
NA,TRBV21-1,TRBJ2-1,TGTGCCAGCAGCACCGGGACCGGGACTAGCGAAAGAATCACCTACAATGAGCAGTTCTTC,CASSTGTGTSERITYNEQFF
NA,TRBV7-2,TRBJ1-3,TGTGCCAGCAGCTTAGAGGGCTCCGGCGACACCATATATTTT,CASSLEGSGDTIYF
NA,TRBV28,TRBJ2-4,TGTGCCAGCAGTGAGGGAGGAGAACAAAACATTCAGTACTTC,CASSEGGEQNIQYF
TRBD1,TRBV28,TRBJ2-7,TGTGCCAGCAGTTTTAGATGGGACAGGGGGCGCCCCTACGAGCAGTACTTC,CASSFRWDRGRPYEQYF
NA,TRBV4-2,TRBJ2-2,TGTGCCAGCGGTTTGCCTACCGGGGAGCTGTTTTTT,CASGLPTGELFF
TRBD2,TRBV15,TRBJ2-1,TGTGCCACCAGCAGAGTTCGGACTAGCGCGAAAATCTCCTACAATGAGCAGTTCTTC,CATSRVRTSAKISYNEQFF
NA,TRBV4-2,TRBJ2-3,TGTGCCAGCAGCCATCCCGGAGGGGCGGGGACAGATACGCAGTATTTT,CASSHPGGAGTDTQYF